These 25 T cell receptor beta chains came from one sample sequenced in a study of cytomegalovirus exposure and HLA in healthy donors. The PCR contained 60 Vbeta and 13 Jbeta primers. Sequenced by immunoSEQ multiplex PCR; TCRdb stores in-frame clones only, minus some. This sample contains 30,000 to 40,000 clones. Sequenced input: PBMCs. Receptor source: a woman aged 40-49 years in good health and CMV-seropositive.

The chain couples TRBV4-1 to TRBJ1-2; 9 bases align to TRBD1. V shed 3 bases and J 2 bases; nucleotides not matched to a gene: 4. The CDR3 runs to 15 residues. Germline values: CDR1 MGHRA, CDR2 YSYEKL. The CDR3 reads CASSQRTGENYGYTF. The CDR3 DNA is TGCGCCAGCAGCCAGAGGACAGGGGAAAACTATGGCTACACCTTC.

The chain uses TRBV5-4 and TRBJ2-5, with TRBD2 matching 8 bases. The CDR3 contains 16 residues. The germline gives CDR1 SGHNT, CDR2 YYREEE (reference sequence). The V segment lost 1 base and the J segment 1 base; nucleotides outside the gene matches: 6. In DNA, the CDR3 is TGTGCCAGCAGCTTGAGTAGCGGGACGCCCCAAGAGACCCAGTACTTC. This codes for CASSLSSGTPQETQYF.

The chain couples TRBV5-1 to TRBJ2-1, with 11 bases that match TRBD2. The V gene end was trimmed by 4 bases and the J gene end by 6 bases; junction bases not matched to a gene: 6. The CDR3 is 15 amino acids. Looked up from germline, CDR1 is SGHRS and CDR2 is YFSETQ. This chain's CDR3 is CASSGGLADLNEQFF. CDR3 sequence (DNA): TGCGCCAGCAGCGGGGGACTAGCGGACCTCAATGAGCAGTTCTTC. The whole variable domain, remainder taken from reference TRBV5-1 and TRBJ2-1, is KAGVTQTPRYLIKTRGQQVTLSCSPISGHRSVSWYQQTPGQGLQFLFEYFSETQRNKGNFPGRFSGRQFSNSRSEMNVSTLELGDSALYLCASSGGLADLNEQFFGPGTRLTVL.

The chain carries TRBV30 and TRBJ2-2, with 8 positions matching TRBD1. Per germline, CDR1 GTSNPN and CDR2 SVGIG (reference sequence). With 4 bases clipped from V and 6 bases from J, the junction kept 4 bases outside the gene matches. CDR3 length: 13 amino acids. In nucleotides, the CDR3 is TGTGCCTGGATAGACAGGGGTCCCGGGGAGCTGTTTTTT. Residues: CAWIDRGPGELFF.

CDR3 loop: CASSWGTGGYEQYF. The CDR3 DNA is TGTGCCAGCAGTTGGGGGACAGGGGGCTACGAGCAGTACTTC. The rearrangement links TRBV27 to TRBJ2-7; 11 positions agree with TRBD1. Germline CDR1 reads MNHEY; CDR2 reads SMNVEV (reference sequence). There are 14 residues in the CDR3. V lost 4 bases to trimming and J lost 3 bases; unmatched junction nucleotides: 2.

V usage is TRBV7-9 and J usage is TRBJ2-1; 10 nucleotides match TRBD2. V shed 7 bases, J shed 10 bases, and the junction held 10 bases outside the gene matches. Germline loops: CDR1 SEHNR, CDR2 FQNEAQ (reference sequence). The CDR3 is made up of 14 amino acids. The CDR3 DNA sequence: TGTGCCAGCACCCATACCCTTAGCGGGGGGGAGCAGTTCTTC. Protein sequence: CASTHTLSGGEQFF. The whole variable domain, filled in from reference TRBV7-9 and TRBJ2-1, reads DTGVSQNPRHKITKRGQNVTFRCDPISEHNRLYWYRQTLGQGPEFLTYFQNEAQLEKSRLLSDRFSAERPKGSFSTLEIQRTEQGDSAMYLCASTHTLSGGEQFFGPGTRLTVL.

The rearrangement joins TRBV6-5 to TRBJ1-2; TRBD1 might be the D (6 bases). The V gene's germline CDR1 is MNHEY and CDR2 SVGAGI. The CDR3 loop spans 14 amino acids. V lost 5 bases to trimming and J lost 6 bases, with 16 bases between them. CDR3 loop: CASSQGTGTDGYTF. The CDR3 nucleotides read TGTGCCAGCAGTCAAGGAACAGGGACGGATGGCTACACCTTC.

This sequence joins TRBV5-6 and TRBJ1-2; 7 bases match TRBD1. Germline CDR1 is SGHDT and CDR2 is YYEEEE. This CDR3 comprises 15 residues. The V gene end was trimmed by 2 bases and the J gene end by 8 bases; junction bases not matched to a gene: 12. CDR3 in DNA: TGTGCCAGCAGCTTTGCCGGGGCAGGGGGGAAGGGCTACACCTTC. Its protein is CASSFAGAGGKGYTF. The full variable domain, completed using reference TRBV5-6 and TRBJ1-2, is DAGVTQSPTHLIKTRGQQVTLRCSPKSGHDTVSWYQQALGQGPQFIFQYYEEEERQRGNFPDRFSGHQFPNYSSELNVNALLLGDSALYLCASSFAGAGGKGYTFGSGTRLTVV.

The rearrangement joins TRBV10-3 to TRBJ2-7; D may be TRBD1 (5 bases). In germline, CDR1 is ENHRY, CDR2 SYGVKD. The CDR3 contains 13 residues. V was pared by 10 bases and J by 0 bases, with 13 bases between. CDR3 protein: CATTDTFSYEQYF. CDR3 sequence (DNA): TGTGCCACGACGGACACTTTCTCCTACGAGCAGTACTTC.

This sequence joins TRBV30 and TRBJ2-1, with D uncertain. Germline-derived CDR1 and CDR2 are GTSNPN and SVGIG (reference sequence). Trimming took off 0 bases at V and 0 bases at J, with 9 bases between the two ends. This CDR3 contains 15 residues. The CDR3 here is CAWSVVWPSYNEQFF. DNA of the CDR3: TGTGCCTGGAGTGTAGTCTGGCCCTCCTACAATGAGCAGTTCTTC.

CDR3 residues: CSVDWSRGYTF. In nucleotides, the CDR3 is TGCAGCGTTGATTGGTCGAGGGGCTACACCTTC. The V and J genes are TRBV29-1 and TRBJ1-2; D gene unclear. The V end was cut by 3 bases, the J end by 8 bases, with 10 bases between. The CDR3 length is 11 residues. CDR1 is SQVTM and CDR2 is ANQGSEA in the germline V gene.

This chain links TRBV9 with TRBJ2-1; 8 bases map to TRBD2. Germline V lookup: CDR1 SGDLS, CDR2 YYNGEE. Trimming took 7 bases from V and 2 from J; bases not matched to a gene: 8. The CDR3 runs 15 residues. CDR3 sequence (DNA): TGTGCCAGCGGACCCCGAGCGGGAGCCTACAATGAGCAGTTCTTC. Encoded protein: CASGPRAGAYNEQFF.

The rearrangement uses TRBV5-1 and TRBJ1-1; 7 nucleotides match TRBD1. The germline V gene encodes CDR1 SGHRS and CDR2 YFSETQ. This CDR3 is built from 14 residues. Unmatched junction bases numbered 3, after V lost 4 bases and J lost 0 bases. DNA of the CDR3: TGCGCCAGCAGCACGGGACAGATGAACACTGAAGCTTTCTTT. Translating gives CASSTGQMNTEAFF. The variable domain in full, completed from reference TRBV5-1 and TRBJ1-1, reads KAGVTQTPRYLIKTRGQQVTLSCSPISGHRSVSWYQQTPGQGLQFLFEYFSETQRNKGNFPGRFSGRQFSNSRSEMNVSTLELGDSALYLCASSTGQMNTEAFFGQGTRLTVV.

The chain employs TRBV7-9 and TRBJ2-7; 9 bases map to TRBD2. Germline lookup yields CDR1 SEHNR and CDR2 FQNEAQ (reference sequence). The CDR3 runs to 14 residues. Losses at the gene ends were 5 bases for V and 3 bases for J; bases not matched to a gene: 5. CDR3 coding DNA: TGTGCCAGCAGCCCAAGTAGCGGGAGCTACGAGCAGTACTTC. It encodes CASSPSSGSYEQYF.

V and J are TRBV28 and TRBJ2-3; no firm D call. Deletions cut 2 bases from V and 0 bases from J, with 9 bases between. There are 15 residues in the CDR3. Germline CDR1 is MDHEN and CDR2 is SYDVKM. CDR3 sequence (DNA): TGTGCCAGCAGTTTACAGGAACCTAGCACAGATACGCAGTATTTT. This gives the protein CASSLQEPSTDTQYF. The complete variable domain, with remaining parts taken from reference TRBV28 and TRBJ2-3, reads DVKVTQSSRYLVKRTGEKVFLECVQDMDHENMFWYRQDPGLGLRLIYFSYDVKMKEKGDIPEGYSVSREKKERFSLILESASTNQTSMYLCASSLQEPSTDTQYFGPGTRLTVL.

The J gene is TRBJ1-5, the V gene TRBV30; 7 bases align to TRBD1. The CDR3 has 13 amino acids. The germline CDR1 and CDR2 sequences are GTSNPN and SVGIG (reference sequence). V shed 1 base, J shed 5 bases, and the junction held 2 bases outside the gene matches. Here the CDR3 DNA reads TGTGCCTGGAGTGGGCAGGGGGATCAGCCCCAGCATTTT. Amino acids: CAWSGQGDQPQHF.

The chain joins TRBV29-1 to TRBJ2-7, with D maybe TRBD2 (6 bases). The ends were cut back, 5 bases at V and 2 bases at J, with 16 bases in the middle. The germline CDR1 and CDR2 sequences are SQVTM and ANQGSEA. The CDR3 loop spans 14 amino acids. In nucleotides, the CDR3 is TGCAGCGTTCTGGGGCGGGACGGAGCCTACGAGCAGTACTTC. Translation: CSVLGRDGAYEQYF.

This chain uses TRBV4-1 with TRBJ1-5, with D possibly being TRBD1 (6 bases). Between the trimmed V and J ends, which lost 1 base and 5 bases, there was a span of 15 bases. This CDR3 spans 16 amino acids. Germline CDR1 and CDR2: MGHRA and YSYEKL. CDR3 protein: CASSQVGRGAHQPQHF. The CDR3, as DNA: TGCGCCAGCAGCCAAGTCGGACGGGGGGCGCATCAGCCCCAGCATTTT.

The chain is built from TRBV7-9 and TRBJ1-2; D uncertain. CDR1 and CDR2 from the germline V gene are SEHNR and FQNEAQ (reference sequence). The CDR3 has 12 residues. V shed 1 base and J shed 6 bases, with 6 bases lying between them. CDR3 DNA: TGTGCCAGCAGCTTAGGGCAAAATGGCTACACCTTC. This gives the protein CASSLGQNGYTF.

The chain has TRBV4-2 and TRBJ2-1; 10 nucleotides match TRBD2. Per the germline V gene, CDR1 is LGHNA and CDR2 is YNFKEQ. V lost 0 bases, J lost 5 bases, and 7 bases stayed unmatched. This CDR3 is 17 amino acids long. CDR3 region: CASSQDLALAGDNEQFF. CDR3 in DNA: TGTGCCAGCAGCCAAGATCTAGCTCTAGCGGGGGACAATGAGCAGTTCTTC.

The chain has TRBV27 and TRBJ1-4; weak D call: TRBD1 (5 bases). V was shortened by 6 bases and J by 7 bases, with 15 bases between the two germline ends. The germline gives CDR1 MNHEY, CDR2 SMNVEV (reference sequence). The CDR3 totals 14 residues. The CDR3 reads CASRIQANSEKLFF. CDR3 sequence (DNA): TGTGCCAGCAGAATACAGGCTAATAGTGAAAAACTGTTTTTT.

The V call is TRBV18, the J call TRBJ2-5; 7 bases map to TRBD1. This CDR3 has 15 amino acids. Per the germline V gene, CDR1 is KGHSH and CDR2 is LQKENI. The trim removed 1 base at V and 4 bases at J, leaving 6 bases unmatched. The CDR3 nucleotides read TGTGCCAGCTCACCACGCGAGGGGGCTGGAGAGACCCAGTACTTC. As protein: CASSPREGAGETQYF.

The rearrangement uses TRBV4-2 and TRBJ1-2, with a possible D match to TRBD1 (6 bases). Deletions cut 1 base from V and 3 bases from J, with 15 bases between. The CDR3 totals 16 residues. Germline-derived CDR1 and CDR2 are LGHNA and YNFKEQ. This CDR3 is CASSQAGGAGDYGYTF. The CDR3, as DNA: TGTGCCAGCAGCCAAGCGGGGGGGGCAGGGGACTATGGCTACACCTTC.

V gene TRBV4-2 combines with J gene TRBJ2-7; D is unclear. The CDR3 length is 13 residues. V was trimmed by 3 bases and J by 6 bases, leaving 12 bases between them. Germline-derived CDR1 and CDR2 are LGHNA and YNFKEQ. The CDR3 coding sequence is TGTGCCAGCAGCCATTCGCGTGGGCCCGAGCAGTACTTC. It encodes CASSHSRGPEQYF.

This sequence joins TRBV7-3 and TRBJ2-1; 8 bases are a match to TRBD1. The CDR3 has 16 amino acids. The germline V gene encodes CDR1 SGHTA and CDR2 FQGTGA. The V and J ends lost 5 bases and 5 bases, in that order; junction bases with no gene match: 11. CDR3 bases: TGTGCCAGCAGCCTCCGGACAGGGCGTTCCGACAATGAGCAGTTCTTC. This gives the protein CASSLRTGRSDNEQFF.